The clone carrying this T cell receptor (beta chain) was picked up many times. Antigen specificity is unknown. The data derive from a study of CD8+CD57+ T cells in acquired aplastic anemia. Across the whole study: Sorted CD4+ and CD8+ cells yielded roughly 3.4 ug of DNA on average.

Profiling that covered TCR beta VDJ and CDR3 relied on genomic DNA as its template. Via MiXCR, TCRdb re-called the reads, giving one row per CDR3 protein. The sample holds 150,000 or so distinct CDR3 sequences, about 52% seen once. Study-level points and caveats: Overlap between patients and controls comprised just under 30 CD8+ CDR3 sequences.

V was shortened by 3 bases and J by 7 bases, with 10 bases between the two germline ends. The CDR3 has 14 residues. The germline CDR1 and CDR2 sequences are MNHNS and SASEGT. Individuals selected for sequencing had exhibited CD8+CD57+ cell expansion on flow cytometry. The chain joins TRBV6-1 to TRBJ1-6; tentative D call: TRBD1 (6 bases). The specimen sequenced was sorted CD4+, CD8+, or CD8+CD57+ T cells (not recorded which) from PBMCs. This TCR derives from a human donor with aplastic anemia. The DNA for the CDR3 is TGTGCCAGCAGTGATTACAGGGAGAATTCACCCCTCCACTTT. It translates to CASSDYRENSPLHF.